The 21 T cell receptor beta chains below were found in one sample sequenced in a study of beta chain features in type 1 diabetes. The sequenced template was cDNA made from the entire isolated RNA. Method: immunoSEQ multiplex PCR; TCRdb's copy keeps in-frame clones and lacks some. The table lists a few hundred thousand clones, approximately 13% of them singletons, with just under 0.02% in the top ten. General observations from the study: There was a moderate but significant shortening of TCRB CDR3s in all four CD4+ subsets of Type 1 diabetes patients.

Antigens of these TCRs are unknown. Sequencing was done on a sample of naive CD4+ T cells from blood. The receptors come from a man younger than 40 with type 1 diabetes.

The rearrangement uses TRBV10-3 and TRBJ2-7, with 12 bases fitting TRBD1. The CDR3 totals 13 residues. The trim removed 10 bases at V and 6 bases at J, leaving 7 bases unmatched. The V gene's germline CDR1 is ENHRY and CDR2 SYGVKD. CDR3 amino acids: CASYGTGGAEQYF. In DNA, the CDR3 is TGTGCCAGCTACGGGACAGGGGGCGCCGAGCAGTACTTC.

This clone has a handful of counts. The gene calls are TRBV21-1 and TRBJ2-1; TRBD1, the table's D call, was not compared with the DNA. TRBV21-1 represents a pseudogene. CDR3 size: 16 residues. In DNA form, the CDR3 reads TGTGCCAGCAGCAATAGTGGGCAAAAGGTTGGCAATGAGCAGTTCTTC. It translates to CASSNSGQKVGNEQFF.

This clone was detected a few times. V and J are TRBV27 and TRBJ2-1, with 8 positions matching TRBD2. Germline-derived CDR1 and CDR2 are MNHEY and SMNVEV (reference sequence). J gave up 8 bases and V 2 bases, and 11 bases lay outside the gene matches. The CDR3 is 16 residues long. CDR3 loop: CASSLRAAGVDHEQFF. In nucleotides, the CDR3 is TGTGCCAGCAGTTTAAGGGCAGCGGGAGTTGATCATGAGCAGTTCTTC.

This clone occurred a few times. The gene calls are TRBV7-9 and TRBJ2-7, with 7 bases that match TRBD1. CDR1 is SEHNR, CDR2 FQNEAQ, per germline (reference sequence). Losses at the gene ends were 5 bases for V and 6 bases for J; bases not matched to a gene: 7. The CDR3 covers 13 residues. CDR3 DNA: TGTGCCAGCAGCCCTGGACAGGTTGCCGAGCAGTACTTC. Its translation is CASSPGQVAEQYF.

The chain couples TRBV30 to TRBJ1-2; 10 bases align to TRBD1. Trimming cost V 3 bases and J 7 bases; bases outside gene matches: 5. This CDR3 spans 13 amino acids. CDR1 is GTSNPN, CDR2 SVGIG, per germline (reference sequence). The CDR3 sequence: CAWRIGTGVGYTF. The CDR3 DNA reads TGTGCCTGGAGAATCGGGACAGGGGTTGGCTACACCTTC.

The chain has TRBV30 and TRBJ1-2; TRBD1 aligns across 7 bases. Germline V gene lookup returns CDR1 GTSNPN and CDR2 SVGIG (reference sequence). The V and J ends lost 6 bases and 8 bases, in that order; junction bases with no gene match: 15. This CDR3 spans 14 amino acids. In nucleotides, the CDR3 is TGTGCCTGTCCGACCTCGACAGGGAGGTCCGGCTACACCTTC. It encodes CACPTSTGRSGYTF.

The chain combines TRBV30 with TRBJ1-1; D gene unclear. Germline V gives CDR1 GTSNPN, CDR2 SVGIG (reference sequence). V lost 0 bases and J lost 1, with 15 bases in between. The CDR3 contains 16 residues. The CDR3 spells CAWSVLARYRNTEAFF. The CDR3 DNA reads TGTGCCTGGAGTGTACTCGCTCGGTATCGGAACACTGAAGCTTTCTTT.

The J gene is TRBJ2-5, the V gene TRBV30, with D hard to call. This CDR3 is built from 12 residues. The V gene lost 2 bases and the J gene lost 1 base, with 5 bases spanning the gap. Germline-derived CDR1 and CDR2 are GTSNPN and SVGIG (reference sequence). In DNA, the CDR3 is TGTGCCTGGAGTAGGAGCCAAGAGACCCAGTACTTC. Its translation is CAWSRSQETQYF.

This clone was seen a few times. The CDR3 spells CASSYPQGGQETQYF. The CDR3 DNA reads TGTGCCAGCAGTTACCCGCAGGGAGGGCAAGAGACCCAGTACTTC. The chain is built from TRBV6-5 and TRBJ2-5; 7 bases are a match to TRBD2. This CDR3 has 15 residues. Looked up from germline, CDR1 is MNHEY and CDR2 is SVGAGI. Trimming took 2 bases from V and 2 from J; bases not matched to a gene: 5.

This sequence joins TRBV19 and TRBJ2-1; 9 bases map to TRBD2. CDR1 and CDR2 from the germline V gene are LNHDA and SQIVND (reference sequence). This CDR3 spans 14 amino acids. After removal of 5 bases from V and 7 bases from J, the junction contained 6 bases not matched to a gene. CDR3 in DNA: TGTGCCAGTAGTTCAGAGCGGGAGGTGAATGAGCAGTTCTTC. It translates to CASSSEREVNEQFF.

In this sample, this clone turned up a few times. V is TRBV6-1 and J is TRBJ2-3; maybe TRBD2 (6 bases). Germline lookup yields CDR1 MNHNS and CDR2 SASEGT. This CDR3 has 14 residues. The V end lost 6 bases, the J end lost 2 bases, and 12 bases lay between the germline ends. The CDR3 protein is CASSSGGITDTQYF. DNA of the CDR3: TGTGCCAGCAGCTCGGGCGGGATCACAGATACGCAGTATTTT.

On this clone: This sample also contains other DNA sequences that code for the same CDR3. The gene calls are TRBV30 and TRBJ1-5; 7 bases agree with TRBD1. The germline gives CDR1 GTSNPN, CDR2 SVGIG (reference sequence). The CDR3 runs 14 residues. The V and J ends lost 3 bases and 2 bases, in that order; junction bases with no gene match: 4. The CDR3 DNA reads as TGTGCCTGGAGCGCCGGGACAGGCAATCAGCCCCAGCATTTT. It encodes CAWSAGTGNQPQHF.

This clone came up a few times. The chain combines TRBV29-1 with TRBJ1-5; D perhaps matches TRBD1 (6 bases). The CDR3 consists of 14 residues. V was cut by 4 bases and J by 4 bases, with 14 bases left in between. The germline V gene encodes CDR1 SQVTM and CDR2 ANQGSEA. The CDR3 spells CSVGTGKGNQPQHF. The CDR3 DNA sequence: TGCAGCGTTGGCACAGGGAAGGGAAATCAGCCCCAGCATTTT.

The chain couples TRBV5-6 to TRBJ2-5; D is unresolved. This CDR3 has 13 amino acids. V gave up 0 bases and J gave up 2 bases, with 5 bases separating them. Germline-derived CDR1 and CDR2 are SGHDT and YYEEEE. The CDR3 protein is CASSLGEQETQYF. In DNA, the CDR3 is TGTGCCAGCAGCTTGGGAGAACAAGAGACCCAGTACTTC.

This clone was recorded a few times. The V call is TRBV10-1, the J call TRBJ2-4; 9 bases agree with TRBD1. This CDR3 is built from 15 residues. Trimming at V came to 9 bases and at J to 0 bases, leaving 6 bases not matched to a gene. CDR1 and CDR2 (germline): WNHNN, SYGVQD (reference sequence). The CDR3 spells CARRDRAIAKNIQYF. CDR3 nucleotides: TGCGCCAGAAGGGACAGGGCAATAGCCAAAAACATTCAGTACTTC.

The V and J genes are TRBV4-2 and TRBJ1-5; 8 nucleotides agree with TRBD1. V was clipped by 3 bases and J by 6 bases; unmatched bases: 10. CDR3 length: 16 amino acids. The germline V gene has CDR1 LGHNA and CDR2 YNFKEQ. The CDR3 nucleotides are TGTGCCAGCAGCCAGGCACAGGGGGGGGCCGGTCAGCCCCAGCATTTT. Protein: CASSQAQGGAGQPQHF.

The V gene is TRBV5-1, the J gene TRBJ2-2, with D tentatively TRBD1 (6 bases). V lost 4 bases and J 4 bases, leaving 14 bases between the germline ends. Germline CDR1 reads SGHRS; CDR2 reads YFSETQ. The CDR3 is 15 amino acids. CDR3 DNA sequence: TGCGCCAGCAGCACACAGGGTGATGGCACCGGGGAGCTGTTTTTT. It codes for CASSTQGDGTGELFF.

The rearrangement uses TRBV15 and TRBJ2-7, with 7 bases lining up with TRBD1. V shed 6 bases and J 6 bases; nucleotides not matched to a gene: 2. The CDR3 contains 11 residues. CDR1 and CDR2 from the germline V gene are LNHNV and YYDKDF (reference sequence). CDR3 coding DNA: TGTGCCACCAGAGGGGACAGCGAGCAGTACTTC. Protein product: CATRGDSEQYF.

This clone came up a few times. The V call is TRBV6-5, the J call TRBJ1-1, with 8 positions matching TRBD1. The CDR3 loop spans 12 amino acids. Trimming at V came to 5 bases and at J to 7 bases, leaving 3 bases not matched to a gene. From germline, CDR1 is MNHEY and CDR2 SVGAGI. The CDR3 reads CASSRQGIEAFF. CDR3 bases: TGTGCCAGCAGTAGACAGGGGATTGAAGCTTTCTTT.

The genes are TRBV15 and TRBJ1-1; 7 bases agree with TRBD1. The CDR3 spans 14 residues. J gave up 0 bases and V 5 bases, and 3 bases lay outside the gene matches. Germline lookup yields CDR1 LNHNV and CDR2 YYDKDF (reference sequence). Here the CDR3 DNA reads TGTGCCACCAGCGTTGACAGGGTGAACACTGAAGCTTTCTTT. It is translated as CATSVDRVNTEAFF. Drawing the rest from reference TRBV15 and TRBJ1-1, the complete variable domain is DAMVIQNPRYQVTQFGKPVTLSCSQTLNHNVMYWYQQKSSQAPKLLFHYYDKDFNNEADTPDNFQSRRPNTSFCFLDIRSPGLGDTAMYLCATSVDRVNTEAFFGQGTRLTVV.

This clone showed up just a few times. The chain uses TRBV2 and TRBJ2-2, with D perhaps TRBD1 (5 bases). Germline assignment: CDR1 SNHLY and CDR2 FYNNEI. The CDR3 length is 14 residues. V was cut by 6 bases and J by 7 bases, with 15 bases left in between. CDR3 amino acids: CASRPDQGGGELFF. CDR3 coding DNA: TGTGCCAGCAGGCCAGACCAGGGTGGCGGGGAGCTGTTTTTT.